This entry concerns a single TCR beta chain. What this receptor recognizes is not known. No clone much larger than this one lies a single base away; base qualities are absent. This record comes from a study of blood T cells in healthy people across ages (dated by TCRdb to between 2015 and 2017). For context, the study as a whole: Template switching captured roughly one uniquely barcoded TCR beta cDNA molecule per two T cells in model experiments. To track age-related changes in TCR beta repertoire diversity, the study relied on deep sequencing normalized with unique cDNA molecular identifiers. The donors were split into four age groups: young (average about 15 years), middle-aged (about 40), aged (62) and long-lived (over 80). To avoid experimental bias, donors of different ages were distributed randomly across sequencing lanes. For two donors (one aged 18 to 30 and one aged 80 or older), the study analyzed two additional independent replicas of 1 million unique cDNA reads from the same blood draw. Overall study results and their limits: The long-lived group showed more naive CD4+ T cells, fewer expanded clones and increased TCR diversity than the aged group, suggesting age selection. Bulk unsorted PBMC profiling prevented conclusive comparison of naive and antigen-experienced compartments. Because the CMV infection status of the donors was unknown, age-related changes in expanded clonotypes may potentially have been confounded. As age increased, observed TCR beta diversity per million T cells dropped in a roughly linear way, and a significant reduction was already evident by age about 36. There was a strong correlation between observed TCR beta diversity and the percentage of naive T cells measured by flow cytometry. Estimates of total diversity based on one million sequenced T cells were regarded as lower bounds and as underestimates.

The germline V gene gives CDR1 as SGHTA and CDR2 as FQGNSA. Including cysteine and phenylalanine, the CDR3 has 15 amino acids. This entry keeps only the CDR3 DNA: 45 bases, framed from base 1. Systemically healthy Caucasian individuals from Russia, 35 to 40 in total and aged about 6 to 90 years, were included as donors. Each donor gave 8 to 10 milliliters of peripheral blood, drawn into EDTA-treated Vacutainer tubes. PBMCs were isolated by Ficoll-Paque density-gradient centrifugation, with at least 6 million obtained per sample. Trizol reagent was used to extract total RNA from the PBMCs, yielding at least 5.5 micrograms per sample. For every donor, flow cytometry on a PBMC aliquot measured the percentage of naive CD45RAhigh/CD27high T cells. The library was made by 5' RACE. The instrument was an Illumina HiSeq 2500. The second PCR ran for about 7 to 11 cycles and used a J-beta primer mix along with a sample-barcoded 5' primer. Each TCR beta cDNA molecule received a unique molecular identifier from a template-switch 5' adaptor carrying 12 random nucleotides. Each sample yielded at least 3 million CDR3-containing paired-end reads. First-strand cDNA synthesis was performed from all RNA using the Mint cDNA synthesis kit, with priming by a TRBC-specific oligonucleotide. All cDNA was treated with uracil-DNA glycosylase and then went through a first 18-cycle PCR with the universal primers M1SS and BC2_uni_R. The authors' pipeline ran thus. Each sample was normalized by randomly selecting 1 million high-quality reads, each carrying a distinct molecular identifier. Reads with shared molecular identifiers were discarded instead of being binned into consensus sequences. MiTCR, with a Q25 quality threshold and the strictest error-elimination algorithm, was used for CDR3 identification, clonotype clustering and error correction. A nonparametric unseen species model with Euler transformation was used to estimate a lower bound on total TCR beta diversity. Using fastp trimming at Q25 and MiXCR clonotype assembly, TCRdb reanalyzed the public sequencing data and kept in-frame beta chains. CDR3 protein duplicates are merged, each entry listing the most common genes and DNA. The V and J calls were not made by the authors but by TCRdb's processing. The sample table contains about 830,000 distinct CDR3 sequences; only one count was recorded for about three fifths of them. Around 22% of the sample is taken by the ten largest.

This sequence was found in a man younger than 40 in good health. The material sequenced was blood. The V gene is TRBV7-2 and the J gene is TRBJ2-4, with 8 bases in between that match TRBD2. The J call is in doubt because the DNA end fits TRBJ2-5 better. The CDR3 region reads CASSLGLAGYETQYF. The DNA sequence reads TGTGCCAGCAGCTTAGGGCTAGCGGGCTACGAGACCCAGTACTTC.